The 17 T cell receptor beta chains given below trace back to one sample, sequenced in a study of cytomegalovirus exposure and HLA in healthy donors. This PCR relied on a set of 60 Vbeta primers and 13 Jbeta primers. Measured with immunoSEQ multiplex PCR; TCRdb has only the in-frame clones, and not every one. The table shows some 170,000 clones, with 75% to 90% occurring only once. Sample: PBMCs. The receptors shown here come from a young man in good health and CMV-seronegative.

The V and J genes are TRBV27 and TRBJ1-6, with 7 bases lining up with TRBD1. Germline V gene lookup returns CDR1 MNHEY and CDR2 SMNVEV (reference sequence). J lost 7 bases, V lost 6 bases, and 9 bases had no gene match. CDR3 size: 15 residues. DNA of the CDR3: TGTGCCAGCAGGGCAAGGGGGCAGTGGAATTCACCCCTCCACTTT. Translation: CASRARGQWNSPLHF.

There are a few counts of this clone. The rearrangement uses TRBV5-8 and TRBJ1-2; D gene unclear. This CDR3 has 15 amino acids. V dropped 0 bases and J dropped 0 bases, with 9 bases sitting between them. Germline lookup yields CDR1 SGHTS and CDR2 YDEGEE. For the CDR3, the DNA is TGTGCCAGCAGCTTGGCGGGTTCCCCTAACTATGGCTACACCTTC. Its protein is CASSLAGSPNYGYTF. Full variable domain (missing parts from reference TRBV5-8 and TRBJ1-2): EAGVTQSPTHLIKTRGQQATLRCSPISGHTSVYWYQQALGLGLQFLLWYDEGEERNRGNFPPRFSGRQFPNYSSELNVNALELEDSALYLCASSLAGSPNYGYTFGSGTRLTVV.

The gene calls are TRBV7-9 and TRBJ2-5, with 7 nucleotides matching TRBD1. The end of the DNA is better explained by TRBJ2-7, so the J call may be wrong. Germline CDR1 SEHNR, CDR2 FQNEAQ (reference sequence). The CDR3 loop spans 13 amino acids. The CDR3 region has the DNA TGTGCCAGCATCGGGACAGAACGCTACGAGCAGTACTTC. It specifies CASIGTERYEQYF.

The J gene is TRBJ2-2, the V gene TRBV4-2, with 7 bases identical to TRBD2. Germline CDR1 reads LGHNA; CDR2 reads YNFKEQ. This CDR3 is 18 amino acids long. The V gene end was trimmed by 2 bases and the J gene end by 3 bases; junction bases not matched to a gene: 12. In DNA form, the CDR3 reads TGTGCCAGCAGCCAAAGGTGGAGGGGAGGGCCGGACACCGGGGAGCTGTTTTTT. It yields the protein CASSQRWRGGPDTGELFF.

This clone has only one observation. This chain connects TRBV19 to TRBJ2-7; D is possibly TRBD1 (6 bases). This CDR3 contains 14 residues. In germline, CDR1 is LNHDA, CDR2 SQIVND (reference sequence). Deletions cut 1 base from V and 6 bases from J, with 13 bases between. CDR3 amino acids: CASSIAYRATEQYF. The CDR3, as DNA: TGTGCCAGTAGTATAGCGTACAGGGCCACCGAGCAGTACTTC.

The chain uses TRBV30 and TRBJ1-1; 7 positions agree with TRBD1. J gave up 3 bases and V 7 bases, and 14 bases lay outside the gene matches. The CDR3 runs to 15 residues. Germline V gives CDR1 GTSNPN, CDR2 SVGIG (reference sequence). The chain's CDR3 is CAYDRETSYHTEAFF. The CDR3 coding sequence is TGTGCCTACGACAGGGAGACCTCCTATCACACTGAAGCTTTCTTT.

The rearrangement uses TRBV28 and TRBJ2-7, with a possible D match to TRBD1 (6 bases). Trimming cost V 5 bases and J 1 base, with 12 bases left between them. The CDR3 is made up of 14 amino acids. The germline gives CDR1 MDHEN, CDR2 SYDVKM. The chain's CDR3 is CASSLLGGSYEQYF. The CDR3 DNA reads TGTGCCAGCAGTCTCCTAGGGGGTTCCTACGAGCAGTACTTC.

The J gene is TRBJ1-2, the V gene TRBV10-3; 7 bases map to TRBD1. The CDR3 is made up of 14 amino acids. CDR1 is ENHRY, CDR2 SYGVKD, per germline. The J segment lost 8 bases and the V segment lost 1 base, leaving 7 bases of the junction unmatched. This chain's CDR3 is CAISEWKGAQGYTF. For the CDR3, the DNA is TGTGCCATCAGTGAGTGGAAGGGGGCGCAGGGCTACACCTTC.

The chain links TRBV6-6 to TRBJ1-3; a weak D match, TRBD1 (5 bases). V was clipped by 7 bases and J by 0 bases, with 13 bases between them. This CDR3 is 15 amino acids long. Germline loops: CDR1 MNHNY, CDR2 SVGAGI (reference sequence). CDR3 DNA sequence: TGTGCCAGCAAGGGCGGACAATTCTCTGGAAACACCATATATTTT. It specifies CASKGGQFSGNTIYF.

The chain employs TRBV30 and TRBJ2-5; 14 bases are a match to TRBD2. After removal of 3 bases from V and 4 bases from J, the junction contained 22 bases not matched to a gene. Germline V gives CDR1 GTSNPN, CDR2 SVGIG (reference sequence). This CDR3 region has 21 residues. CDR3: CAWSRPLGLAGGPIRGETQYF. As DNA, the CDR3 is TGTGCCTGGAGCCGACCCCTAGGACTAGCGGGAGGCCCCATTAGGGGAGAGACCCAGTACTTC. Supplemented by reference TRBV30 and TRBJ2-5, the full variable domain reads SQTIHQWPATLVQPVGSPLSLECTVEGTSNPNLYWYRQAAGRGLQLLFYSVGIGQISSEVPQNLSASRPQDRQFILSSKKLLLSDSGFYLCAWSRPLGLAGGPIRGETQYFGPGTRLLVL.

This clone has just a few counts. J is TRBJ1-3 and V is TRBV19, with D perhaps matching TRBD1 (6 bases). Germline V gene sequence: CDR1 LNHDA, CDR2 SQIVND (reference sequence). V lost 11 bases to trimming and J lost 4 bases, with 21 bases between them. The CDR3 totals 15 residues. The CDR3 coding sequence is TGTGCCTCCCAGGGGTGGAGGTCGGGGGGAAACACCATATATTTT. Protein sequence: CASQGWRSGGNTIYF.

J is TRBJ1-6 and V is TRBV28, with 7 bases aligning to TRBD1. V trimming: 4 bases; J trimming: 8 bases; junction bases outside the gene matches: 8. CDR1 and CDR2 from the germline V gene are MDHEN and SYDVKM. The CDR3 covers 15 residues. The CDR3 is CASSSSTGWDSPLHF. The CDR3 DNA reads TGTGCCAGCAGTTCCTCGACAGGGTGGGATTCACCCCTCCACTTT.

The chain recombines TRBV25-1 with TRBJ1-4; D is possibly TRBD1 (5 bases). Trimming shortened V by 7 bases and J by 4 bases, and 10 bases separated the two germline ends. Germline assignment: CDR1 MGHDK and CDR2 SYGVNS. The CDR3 runs to 13 residues. CDR3 sequence: CASKDSSNEKLFF. The CDR3 region has the DNA TGTGCCAGCAAAGACAGCAGTAATGAAAAACTGTTTTTT.

This chain joins TRBV10-3 and TRBJ1-1; 8 nucleotides align to TRBD1. Germline CDR1 reads ENHRY; CDR2 reads SYGVKD. The ends lost 6 bases at V and 10 bases at J; junction bases unmatched: 10. This CDR3 is 13 amino acids long. Here the CDR3 DNA reads TGTGCCATCAGAATGGACAGGGAAGGGAGAGCTTTCTTT. This translates into CAIRMDREGRAFF.

The rearrangement links TRBV6-4 to TRBJ1-2; 7 bases are a match to TRBD1. With V trimmed by 6 bases and J by 7 bases, 8 bases remained unmatched. The germline V gene encodes CDR1 MRHNA and CDR2 SNTAGT. This CDR3 is built from 13 residues. The chain's CDR3 is CASSQTGKSGYTF. In nucleotides, the CDR3 is TGTGCCAGCAGCCAGACAGGGAAGTCTGGCTACACCTTC.

The chain employs TRBV11-2 and TRBJ1-6; possible D gene TRBD1, 5 bases. In germline, CDR1 is SGHAT, CDR2 FQNNGV. With 4 bases removed from V and 5 bases from J, the gap between germline ends came to 9 bases. The CDR3 length is 14 residues. CDR3 protein: CASSSPRDNSPLHF. CDR3 nucleotides: TGTGCCAGCAGCTCGCCCAGGGATAATTCACCCCTCCACTTT.

The chain employs TRBV28 and TRBJ1-1, with 8 bases fitting TRBD1. The CDR3 runs 11 residues. CDR1 is MDHEN and CDR2 is SYDVKM in the germline V gene. V gave up 6 bases and J gave up 12 bases; unmatched junction bases: 6. CDR3 amino acids: CASRQQGVSFF. As DNA, the CDR3 is TGTGCCAGCAGACAACAGGGGGTGTCTTTCTTT.